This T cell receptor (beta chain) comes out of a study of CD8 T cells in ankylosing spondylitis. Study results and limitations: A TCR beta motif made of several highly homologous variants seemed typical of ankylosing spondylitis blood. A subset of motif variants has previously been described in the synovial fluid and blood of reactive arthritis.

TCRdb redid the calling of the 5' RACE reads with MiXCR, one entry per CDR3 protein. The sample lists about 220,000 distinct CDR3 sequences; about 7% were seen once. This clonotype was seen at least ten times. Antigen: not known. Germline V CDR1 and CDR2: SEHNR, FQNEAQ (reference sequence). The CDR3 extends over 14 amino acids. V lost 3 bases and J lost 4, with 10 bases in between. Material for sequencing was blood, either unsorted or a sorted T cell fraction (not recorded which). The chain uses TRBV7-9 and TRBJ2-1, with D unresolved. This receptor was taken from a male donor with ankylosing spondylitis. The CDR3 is CASSFSGGYNEQFF. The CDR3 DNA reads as TGTGCCAGCAGCTTCTCGGGCGGTTACAATGAGCAGTTCTTC.